This is a list of T cell receptor beta chains from one sample in a study of blood T cell repertoires in COVID-19. Libraries were prepared by immunoSEQ multiplex PCR; TCRdb keeps only in-frame clonotypes and omits some of them. The sample holds tens of thousands of clones, roughly 80% seen once. Sequenced material: peripheral blood. All receptors derive from a woman of 80 years or more with acute or convalescent COVID-19. Each CDR3 is given with its conserved first and last residue. A D gene is named only where the DNA matches it firmly. Size is omitted from some rows. Given values are once, few, many or a class for expanded clones.

clone_size j_call v_call d_call cdr3_aa cdr3_nt
medium-sized TRBJ2-7 TRBV5-1 NA CASGPTGQVYEQYF TGCGCCAGCGGACCCACAGGTCAGGTCTACGAGCAGTACTTC
NA TRBJ1-6 TRBV5-1 TRBD1 CASSSGLGQGNSPLHF TGCGCCAGCAGCTCGGGTCTTGGACAGGGTAATTCACCCCTCCACTTT
NA TRBJ1-1 TRBV19 NA CASSTYTEAFF TGTGCCAGTAGTACCTACACTGAAGCTTTCTTT
NA TRBJ2-7 TRBV21-1 NA CASSGQGVVWNEQYF TGTGCCAGCAGCGGCCAAGGGGTCGTCTGGAACGAGCAGTACTTC
NA TRBJ2-3 TRBV5-1 TRBD1 CASSLGTGGTDTQYF TGCGCCAGCAGCTTGGGGACAGGGGGCACAGATACGCAGTATTTT
NA TRBJ2-5 TRBV28 TRBD2 CASVELAGRKWYF TGTGCCAGCGTTGAGTTAGCGGGGCGCAAATGGTACTTC
NA TRBJ1-1 TRBV19 NA CASGVNTEAFF TGTGCCAGCGGGGTGAACACTGAAGCTTTCTTT
few TRBJ1-5 TRBV27 NA CASGLQGTNQPQHF TGTGCCAGCGGGTTACAGGGTACCAATCAGCCCCAGCATTTT
NA TRBJ1-2 TRBV27 NA CASSLWGGSGYGYTF TGTGCCAGCAGTTTATGGGGGGGCTCCGGCTATGGCTACACCTTC
NA TRBJ1-5 TRBV6-1 NA CASSEKIQQPQHF TGTGCCAGCAGTGAAAAAATCCAACAGCCCCAGCATTTT
NA TRBJ2-6 TRBV9 NA CASSPPGSLSGANVLTF TGTGCCAGCAGCCCACCCGGGTCGCTAAGTGGGGCCAACGTCCTGACTTTC
NA TRBJ2-1 TRBV11-2 TRBD2 CASSFSGRAGNNEQFF TGTGCCAGCAGCTTCAGCGGGAGGGCGGGGAACAATGAGCAGTTCTTC
NA TRBJ1-1 TRBV10-3 TRBD1 CAISEPDRGSPGAFF TGTGCCATCAGCGAACCGGACAGGGGAAGCCCTGGTGCTTTCTTT
NA TRBJ1-1 TRBV29-1 TRBD1 CSVRQGSSNTEAFF TGCAGCGTAAGACAGGGGTCATCGAACACTGAAGCTTTCTTT
NA TRBJ1-1 TRBV5-4 NA CASSLQGGVNTEAFF TGTGCCAGCAGCTTACAGGGAGGGGTGAACACTGAAGCTTTCTTT
NA TRBJ1-5 TRBV5-6 TRBD1 CASSLGDRARNQPQHF TGTGCCAGCAGCTTGGGGGACAGGGCCCGCAATCAGCCCCAGCATTTT
once TRBJ2-7 TRBV4-1 TRBD1 CASSPRDRYEQYF TGCGCCAGCAGCCCCCGGGACAGGTACGAGCAGTACTTC
few TRBJ2-1 TRBV11-3 NA CASSLRGSRNEQFF TGTGCCAGCAGCTTAAGGGGTAGTCGGAATGAGCAGTTCTTC
NA TRBJ1-2 TRBV14 TRBD1 CASSQGGGQGAYGYTF TGTGCCAGCAGCCAAGGGGGCGGACAGGGGGCCTATGGCTACACCTTC
NA TRBJ1-2 TRBV5-1 NA CASSFRQNSNYGYTF TGCGCCAGCAGCTTCCGACAGAACTCTAACTATGGCTACACCTTC